This TCR beta chain is drawn from a study of cytomegalovirus exposure and HLA in healthy donors. The study, taken as a whole, reports: The listing of roughly 160 TCR beta chains classed them as cytomegalovirus-associated. In a later analysis, 15,000 to 20,000 TCR beta sequences were associated with HLA alleles at 0.05 false discovery rate. In a later analysis, HLA-C alleles had the fewest associated TCRs, DRB1 alleles the most.

Use of 60 Vbeta and 13 Jbeta primers characterized the PCR. Sequenced by immunoSEQ multiplex PCR; TCRdb stores in-frame clones only, minus some. The sample carries 150,000 to 200,000 clones, 65% to 80% recorded once. The CDR3 covers 16 residues. V was pared by 6 bases and J by 0 bases, with 5 bases of the junction left unmatched. In germline, CDR1 is LNHDA, CDR2 SQIVND (reference sequence). Points on this clone: What it recognizes is unknown.

The sample comprised PBMCs. This chain joins TRBV19 and TRBJ1-3; 10 bases are shared with TRBD1. This TCR derives from a middle-aged woman in good health and CMV-seronegative. The CDR3 protein is CASSDRGPNSGNTIYF. In DNA, the CDR3 is TGTGCCAGTAGCGACAGGGGGCCTAACTCTGGAAACACCATATATTTT.